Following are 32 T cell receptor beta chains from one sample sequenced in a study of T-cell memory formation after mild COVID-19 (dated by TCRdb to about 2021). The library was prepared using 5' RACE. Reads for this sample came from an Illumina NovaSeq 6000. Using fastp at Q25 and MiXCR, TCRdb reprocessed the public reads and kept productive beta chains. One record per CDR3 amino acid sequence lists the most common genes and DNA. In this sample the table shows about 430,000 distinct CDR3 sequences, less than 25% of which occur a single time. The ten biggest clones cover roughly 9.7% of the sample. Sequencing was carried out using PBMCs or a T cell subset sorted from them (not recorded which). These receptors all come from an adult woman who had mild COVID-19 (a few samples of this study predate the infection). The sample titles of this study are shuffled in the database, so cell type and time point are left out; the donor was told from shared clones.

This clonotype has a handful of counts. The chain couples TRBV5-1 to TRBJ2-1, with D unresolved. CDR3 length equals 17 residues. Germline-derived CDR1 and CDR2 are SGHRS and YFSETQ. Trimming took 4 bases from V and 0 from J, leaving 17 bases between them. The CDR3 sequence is CASSKTHGQSSYNEQFF. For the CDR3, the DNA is TGCGCCAGCAGCAAGACTCACGGGCAGAGCTCCTACAATGAGCAGTTCTTC.

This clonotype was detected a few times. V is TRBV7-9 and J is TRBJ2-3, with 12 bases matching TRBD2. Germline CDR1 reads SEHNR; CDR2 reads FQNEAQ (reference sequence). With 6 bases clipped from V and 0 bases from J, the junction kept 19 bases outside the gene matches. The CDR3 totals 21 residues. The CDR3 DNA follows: TGTGCCAGCAGATCCACCTCCAGAGGGGCTAGCGGGAGGGCTAGCACAGATACGCAGTATTTT. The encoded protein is CASRSTSRGASGRASTDTQYF.

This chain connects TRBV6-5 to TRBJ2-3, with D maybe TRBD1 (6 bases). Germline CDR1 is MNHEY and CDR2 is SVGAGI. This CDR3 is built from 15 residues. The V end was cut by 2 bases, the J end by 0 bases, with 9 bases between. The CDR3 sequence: CASSYLTGSTDTQYF. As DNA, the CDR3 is TGTGCCAGCAGTTACCTTACAGGGAGCACAGATACGCAGTATTTT.

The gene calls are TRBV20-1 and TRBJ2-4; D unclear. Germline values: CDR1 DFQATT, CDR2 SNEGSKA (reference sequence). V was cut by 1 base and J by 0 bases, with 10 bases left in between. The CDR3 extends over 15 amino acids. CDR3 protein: CSARGGLLAKNIQYF. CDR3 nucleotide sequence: TGCAGTGCTAGAGGGGGATTACTAGCCAAAAACATTCAGTACTTC.

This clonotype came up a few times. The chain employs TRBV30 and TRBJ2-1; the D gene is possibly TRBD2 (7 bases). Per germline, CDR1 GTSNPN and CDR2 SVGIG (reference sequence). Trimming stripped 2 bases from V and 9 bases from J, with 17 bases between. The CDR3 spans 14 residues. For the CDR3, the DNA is TGTGCCTGGAGTTCCCCCGGGGGGCGGCGTGAGCAGTTCTTC. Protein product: CAWSSPGGRREQFF.

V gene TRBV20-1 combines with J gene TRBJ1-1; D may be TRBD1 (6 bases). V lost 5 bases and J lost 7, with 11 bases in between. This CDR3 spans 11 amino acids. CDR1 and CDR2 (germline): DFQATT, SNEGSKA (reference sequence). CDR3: CSAVRTVEAFF. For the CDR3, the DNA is TGCAGTGCTGTAAGGACAGTTGAAGCTTTCTTT.

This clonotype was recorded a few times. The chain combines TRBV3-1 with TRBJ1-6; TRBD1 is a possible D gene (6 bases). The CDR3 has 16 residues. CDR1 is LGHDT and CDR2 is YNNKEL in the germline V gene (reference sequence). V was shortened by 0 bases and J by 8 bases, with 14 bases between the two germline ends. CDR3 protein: CASSQEATGRHSPLHF. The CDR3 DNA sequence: TGTGCCAGCAGCCAAGAGGCTACAGGGCGACATTCACCCCTCCACTTT. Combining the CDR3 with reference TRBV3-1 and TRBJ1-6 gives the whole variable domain DTAVSQTPKYLVTQMGNDKSIKCEQNLGHDTMYWYKQDSKKFLKIMFSYNNKELIINETVPNRFSPKSPDKAHLNLHINSLELGDSAVYFCASSQEATGRHSPLHFGNGTRLTVT.

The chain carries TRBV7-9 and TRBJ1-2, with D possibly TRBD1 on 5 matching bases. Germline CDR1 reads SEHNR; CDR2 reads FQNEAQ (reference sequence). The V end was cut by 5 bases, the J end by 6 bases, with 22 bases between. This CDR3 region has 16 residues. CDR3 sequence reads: CASSPIGGARENGYTF. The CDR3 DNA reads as TGTGCCAGCAGCCCCATCGGAGGGGCCCGCGAAAATGGCTACACCTTC.

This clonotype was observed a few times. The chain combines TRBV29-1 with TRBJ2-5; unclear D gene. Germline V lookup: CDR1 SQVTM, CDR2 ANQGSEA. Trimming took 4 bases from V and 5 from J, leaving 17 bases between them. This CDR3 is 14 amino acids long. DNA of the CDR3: TGCAGCGTTGGTAGGGAAGAGATTGTGGAGACCCAGTACTTC. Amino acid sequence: CSVGREEIVETQYF.

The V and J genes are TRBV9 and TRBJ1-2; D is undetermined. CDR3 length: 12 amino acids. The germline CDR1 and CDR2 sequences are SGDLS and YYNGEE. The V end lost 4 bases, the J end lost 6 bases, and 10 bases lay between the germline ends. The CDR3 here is CASSSIGDGYTF. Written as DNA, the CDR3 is TGTGCCAGCAGCTCCATCGGGGATGGCTACACCTTC.

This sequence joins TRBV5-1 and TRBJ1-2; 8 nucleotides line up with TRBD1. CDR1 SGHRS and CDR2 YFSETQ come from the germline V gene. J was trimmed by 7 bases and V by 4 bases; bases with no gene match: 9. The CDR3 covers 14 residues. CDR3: CASSPDRVGTGYTF. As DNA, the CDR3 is TGCGCCAGCAGCCCGGACAGGGTCGGGACTGGCTACACCTTC.

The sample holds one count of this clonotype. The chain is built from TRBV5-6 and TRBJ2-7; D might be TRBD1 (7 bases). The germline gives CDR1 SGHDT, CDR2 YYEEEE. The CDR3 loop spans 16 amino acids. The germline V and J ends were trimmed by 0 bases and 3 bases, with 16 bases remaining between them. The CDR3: CASSLGGTERYYEQYF. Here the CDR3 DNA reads TGTGCCAGCAGCTTGGGCGGGACAGAGAGGTACTACGAGCAGTACTTC.

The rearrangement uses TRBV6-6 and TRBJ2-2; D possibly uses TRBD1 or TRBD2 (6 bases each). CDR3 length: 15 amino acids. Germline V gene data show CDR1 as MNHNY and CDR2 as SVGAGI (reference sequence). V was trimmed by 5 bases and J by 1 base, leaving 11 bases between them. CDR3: CASSSRGLNTGELFF. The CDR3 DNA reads TGTGCCAGCAGTAGCAGGGGACTGAACACCGGGGAGCTGTTTTTT.

The DNA for the CDR3 is TGTGCCAGCAGCTTAGGAAGGGGGGCAGGACTAGCGGGAGTACGGTACGAGCAGTACTTC. Amino acids: CASSLGRGAGLAGVRYEQYF. V is TRBV7-9 and J is TRBJ2-7; 13 positions agree with TRBD2. This CDR3 region has 20 residues. Looked up from germline, CDR1 is SEHNR and CDR2 is FQNEAQ (reference sequence). Losses at the gene ends were 1 base for V and 4 bases for J; bases not matched to a gene: 16.

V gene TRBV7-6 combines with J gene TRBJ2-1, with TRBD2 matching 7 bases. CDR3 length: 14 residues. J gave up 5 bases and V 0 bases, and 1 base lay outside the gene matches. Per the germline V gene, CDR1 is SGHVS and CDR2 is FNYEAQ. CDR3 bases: TGTGCCAGCAGCTTAGCTACTAGCGACAATGAGCAGTTCTTC. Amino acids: CASSLATSDNEQFF.

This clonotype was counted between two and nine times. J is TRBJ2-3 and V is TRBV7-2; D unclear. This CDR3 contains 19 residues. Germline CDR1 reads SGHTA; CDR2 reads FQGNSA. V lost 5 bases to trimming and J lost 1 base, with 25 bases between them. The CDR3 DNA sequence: TGTGCCAGCAGCCCCTACCTAAGTCAGGTGGTGGCGGGCACAGATACGCAGTATTTT. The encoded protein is CASSPYLSQVVAGTDTQYF. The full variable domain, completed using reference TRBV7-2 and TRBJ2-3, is GAGVSQSPSNKVTEKGKDVELRCDPISGHTALYWYRQSLGQGLEFLIYFQGNSAPDKSGLPSDRFSAERTGGSVSTLTIQRTQQEDSAVYLCASSPYLSQVVAGTDTQYFGPGTRLTVL.

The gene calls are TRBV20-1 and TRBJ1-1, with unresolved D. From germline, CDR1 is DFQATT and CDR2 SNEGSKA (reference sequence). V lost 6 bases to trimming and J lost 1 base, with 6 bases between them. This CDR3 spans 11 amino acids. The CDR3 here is CSAPWNTEAFF. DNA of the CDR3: TGCAGTGCGCCATGGAACACTGAAGCTTTCTTT.

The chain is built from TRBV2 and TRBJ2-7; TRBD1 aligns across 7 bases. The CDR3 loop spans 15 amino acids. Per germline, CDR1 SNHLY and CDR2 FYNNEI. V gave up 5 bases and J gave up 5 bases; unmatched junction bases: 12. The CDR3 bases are TGTGCCAGCAGTTACACTACAGGGGCCTTGAACGAGCAGTACTTC. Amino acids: CASSYTTGALNEQYF.

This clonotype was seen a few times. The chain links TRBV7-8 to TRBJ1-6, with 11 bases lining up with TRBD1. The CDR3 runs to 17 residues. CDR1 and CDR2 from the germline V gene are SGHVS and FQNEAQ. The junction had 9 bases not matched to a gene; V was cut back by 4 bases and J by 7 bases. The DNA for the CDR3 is TGTGCCAGCAGCTGGGGCCTGGGGACAGGGGGGAATTCACCCCTCCACTTT. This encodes CASSWGLGTGGNSPLHF.

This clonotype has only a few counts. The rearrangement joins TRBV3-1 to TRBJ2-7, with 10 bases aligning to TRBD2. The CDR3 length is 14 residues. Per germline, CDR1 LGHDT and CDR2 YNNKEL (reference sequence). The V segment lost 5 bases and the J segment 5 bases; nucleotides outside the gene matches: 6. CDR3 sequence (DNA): TGTGCCAGCAGCATTACTAGCGGGAATAACGAGCAGTACTTC. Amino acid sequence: CASSITSGNNEQYF.

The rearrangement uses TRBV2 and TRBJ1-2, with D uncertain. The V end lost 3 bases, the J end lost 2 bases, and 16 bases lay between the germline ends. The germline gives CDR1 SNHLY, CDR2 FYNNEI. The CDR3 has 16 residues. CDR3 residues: CASSDAGRSFNYGYTF. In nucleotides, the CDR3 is TGTGCCAGCAGTGACGCTGGCAGGAGCTTCAACTATGGCTACACCTTC.

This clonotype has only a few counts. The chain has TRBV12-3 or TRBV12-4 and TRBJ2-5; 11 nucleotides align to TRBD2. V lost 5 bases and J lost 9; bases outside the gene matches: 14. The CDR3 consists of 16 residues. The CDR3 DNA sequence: TGTGCCAGCAGTCTCCCGGGACTAGCGGCTTCGGGGGCCCAGTACTTC. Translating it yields CASSLPGLAASGAQYF.

CDR3 sequence (DNA): TGTGCCAGCAAGCTCCGGGATGGTGGCAATGAGCAGTTCTTC. As protein: CASKLRDGGNEQFF. The V call is TRBV2, the J call TRBJ2-1; the D gene is possibly TRBD2 (5 bases). The V end lost 7 bases, the J end lost 6 bases, and 16 bases lay between the germline ends. Germline CDR1 and CDR2: SNHLY and FYNNEI. The CDR3 spans 14 residues.

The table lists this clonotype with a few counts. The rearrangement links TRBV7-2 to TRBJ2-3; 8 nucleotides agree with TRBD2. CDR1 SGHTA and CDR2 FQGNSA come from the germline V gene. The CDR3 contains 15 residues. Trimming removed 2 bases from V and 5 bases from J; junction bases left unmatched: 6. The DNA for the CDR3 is TGTGCCAGCAGCTTACCGGGGGGGCAAGGAGATACGCAGTATTTT. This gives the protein CASSLPGGQGDTQYF.

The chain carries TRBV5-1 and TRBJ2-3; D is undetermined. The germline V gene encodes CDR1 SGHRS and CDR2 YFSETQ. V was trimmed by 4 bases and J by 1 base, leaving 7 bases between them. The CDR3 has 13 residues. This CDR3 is CASSLPRTDTQYF. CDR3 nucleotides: TGCGCCAGCAGCCTGCCCCGCACAGATACGCAGTATTTT.

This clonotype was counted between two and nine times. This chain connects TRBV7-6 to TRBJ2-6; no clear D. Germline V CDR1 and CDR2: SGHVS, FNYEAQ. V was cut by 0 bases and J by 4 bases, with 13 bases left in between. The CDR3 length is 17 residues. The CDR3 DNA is TGTGCCAGCAGCTTAGCTCCCCCCCTTACGGGGGCCAACGTCCTGACTTTC. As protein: CASSLAPPLTGANVLTF.

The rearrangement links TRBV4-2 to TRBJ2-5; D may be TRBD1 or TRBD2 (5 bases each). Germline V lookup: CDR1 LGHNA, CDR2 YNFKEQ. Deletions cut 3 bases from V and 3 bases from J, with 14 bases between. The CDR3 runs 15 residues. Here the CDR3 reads CASSHLWDRKETQYF. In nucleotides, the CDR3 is TGTGCCAGCAGCCACCTATGGGACCGGAAAGAGACCCAGTACTTC.

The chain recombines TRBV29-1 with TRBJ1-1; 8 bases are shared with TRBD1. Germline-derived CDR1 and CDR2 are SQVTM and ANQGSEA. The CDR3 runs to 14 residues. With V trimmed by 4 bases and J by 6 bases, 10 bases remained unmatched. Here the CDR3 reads CSVVPRTGSAEAFF. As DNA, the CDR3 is TGCAGCGTTGTACCAAGGACAGGGAGCGCTGAAGCTTTCTTT.

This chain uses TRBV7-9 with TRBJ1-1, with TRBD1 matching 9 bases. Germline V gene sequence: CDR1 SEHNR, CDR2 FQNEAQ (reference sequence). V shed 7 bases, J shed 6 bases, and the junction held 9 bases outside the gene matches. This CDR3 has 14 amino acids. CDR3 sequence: CASNTGQGFAEAFF. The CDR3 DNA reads TGTGCCAGCAACACGGGACAGGGTTTCGCTGAAGCTTTCTTT.

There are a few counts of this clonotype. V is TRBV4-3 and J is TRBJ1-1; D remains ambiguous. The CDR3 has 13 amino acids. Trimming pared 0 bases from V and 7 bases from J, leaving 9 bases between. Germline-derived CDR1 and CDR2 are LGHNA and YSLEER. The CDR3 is CASSQDGNLEAFF. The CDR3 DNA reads TGCGCCAGCAGCCAAGACGGCAACCTTGAAGCTTTCTTT.

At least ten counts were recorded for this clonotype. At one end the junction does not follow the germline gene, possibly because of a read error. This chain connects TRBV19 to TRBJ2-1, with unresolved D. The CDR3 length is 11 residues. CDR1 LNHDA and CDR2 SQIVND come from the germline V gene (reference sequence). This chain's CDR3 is CASSIYNEQFF. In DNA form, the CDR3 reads TGTGCCAGCAGTATCTACAATGAGCAGTTCTTC. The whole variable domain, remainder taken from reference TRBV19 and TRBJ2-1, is DGGITQSPKYLFRKEGQNVTLSCEQNLNHDAMYWYRQDPGQGLRLIYYSQIVNDFQKGDIAEGYSVSREKKESFPLTVTSAQKNPTAFYLCASSIYNEQFFGPGTRLTVL.

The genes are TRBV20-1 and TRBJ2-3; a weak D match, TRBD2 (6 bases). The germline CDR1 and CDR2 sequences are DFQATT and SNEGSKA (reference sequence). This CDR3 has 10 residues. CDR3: CGGSTDTQYF. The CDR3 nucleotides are TGCGGGGGGAGCACAGATACGCAGTATTTT.